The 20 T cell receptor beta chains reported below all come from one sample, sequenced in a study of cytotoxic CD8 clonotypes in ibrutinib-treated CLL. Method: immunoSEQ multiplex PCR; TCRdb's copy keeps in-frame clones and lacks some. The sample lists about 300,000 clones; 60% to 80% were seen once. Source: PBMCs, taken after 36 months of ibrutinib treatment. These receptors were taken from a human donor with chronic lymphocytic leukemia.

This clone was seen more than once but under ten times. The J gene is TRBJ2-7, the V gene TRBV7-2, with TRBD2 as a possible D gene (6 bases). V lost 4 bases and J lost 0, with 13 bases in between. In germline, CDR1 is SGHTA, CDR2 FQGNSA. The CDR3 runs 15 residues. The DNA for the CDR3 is TGTGCCAGCAGCTGGGATAGCGGTAGCTCCTACGAGCAGTACTTC. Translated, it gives CASSWDSGSSYEQYF.

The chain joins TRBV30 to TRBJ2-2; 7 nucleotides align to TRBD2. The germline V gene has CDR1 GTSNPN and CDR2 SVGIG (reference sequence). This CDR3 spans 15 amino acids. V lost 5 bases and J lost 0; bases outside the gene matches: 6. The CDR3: CAWDPSGSNTGELFF. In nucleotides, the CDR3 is TGTGCCTGGGACCCTAGCGGATCGAACACCGGGGAGCTGTTTTTT.

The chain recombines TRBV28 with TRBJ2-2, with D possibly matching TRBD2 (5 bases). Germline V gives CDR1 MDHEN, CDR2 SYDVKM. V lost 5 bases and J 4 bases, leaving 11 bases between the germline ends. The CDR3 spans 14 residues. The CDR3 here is CASSPPGFTGELFF. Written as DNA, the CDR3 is TGTGCCAGCAGTCCTCCGGGGTTCACCGGGGAGCTGTTTTTT.

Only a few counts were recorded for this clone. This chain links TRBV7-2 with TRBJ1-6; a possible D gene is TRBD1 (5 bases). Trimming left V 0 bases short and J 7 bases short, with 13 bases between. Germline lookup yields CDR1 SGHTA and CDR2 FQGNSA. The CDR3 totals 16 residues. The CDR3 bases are TGTGCCAGCAGCTTAGCGCAATCAGGGCCAAATTCACCCCTCCACTTT. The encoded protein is CASSLAQSGPNSPLHF. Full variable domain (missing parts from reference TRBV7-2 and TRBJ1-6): GAGVSQSPSNKVTEKGKDVELRCDPISGHTALYWYRQSLGQGLEFLIYFQGNSAPDKSGLPSDRFSAERTGGSVSTLTIQRTQQEDSAVYLCASSLAQSGPNSPLHFGNGTRLTVT.

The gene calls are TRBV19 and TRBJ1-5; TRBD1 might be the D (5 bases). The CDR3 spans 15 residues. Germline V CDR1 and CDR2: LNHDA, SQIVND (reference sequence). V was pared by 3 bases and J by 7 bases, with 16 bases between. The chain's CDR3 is CASSILAGPGQPQHF. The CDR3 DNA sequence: TGTGCCAGTAGTATCCTGGCAGGGCCTGGGCAGCCCCAGCATTTT.

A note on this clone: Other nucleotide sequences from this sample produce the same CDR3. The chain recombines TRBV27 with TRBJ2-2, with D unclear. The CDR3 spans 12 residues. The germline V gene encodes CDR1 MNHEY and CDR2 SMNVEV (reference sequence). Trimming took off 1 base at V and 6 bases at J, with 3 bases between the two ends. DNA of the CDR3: TGTGCCAGCAGTTTATTTGCCGGGGAGCTGTTTTTT. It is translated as CASSLFAGELFF.

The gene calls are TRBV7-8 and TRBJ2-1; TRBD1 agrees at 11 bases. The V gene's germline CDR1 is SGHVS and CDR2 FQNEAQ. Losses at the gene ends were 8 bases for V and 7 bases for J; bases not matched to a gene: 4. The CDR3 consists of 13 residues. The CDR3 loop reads CASGGQGANEQFF. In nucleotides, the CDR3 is TGTGCCAGCGGTGGACAGGGGGCGAATGAGCAGTTCTTC.

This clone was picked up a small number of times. The CDR3 nucleotides are TGTGCCAGCAGCCTCGCAGGGGTATTCAACTATGGCTACACCTTC. It specifies CASSLAGVFNYGYTF. The chain links TRBV7-8 to TRBJ1-2; a weak D match, TRBD1 (6 bases). CDR3 length: 15 residues. V lost 5 bases and J 2 bases, leaving 15 bases between the germline ends. Germline V lookup: CDR1 SGHVS, CDR2 FQNEAQ.

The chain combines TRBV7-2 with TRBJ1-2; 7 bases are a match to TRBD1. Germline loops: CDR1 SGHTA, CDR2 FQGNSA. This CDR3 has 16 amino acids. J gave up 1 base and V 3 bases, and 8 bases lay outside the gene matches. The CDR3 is CASSLGQTVFNYGYTF. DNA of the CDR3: TGTGCCAGCAGCTTGGGACAGACGGTGTTTAACTATGGCTACACCTTC.

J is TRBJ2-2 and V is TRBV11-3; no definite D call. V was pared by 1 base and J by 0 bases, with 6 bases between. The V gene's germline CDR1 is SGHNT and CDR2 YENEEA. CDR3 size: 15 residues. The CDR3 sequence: CASSLGQANTGELFF. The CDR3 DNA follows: TGTGCCAGCAGCTTAGGCCAAGCGAACACCGGGGAGCTGTTTTTT.

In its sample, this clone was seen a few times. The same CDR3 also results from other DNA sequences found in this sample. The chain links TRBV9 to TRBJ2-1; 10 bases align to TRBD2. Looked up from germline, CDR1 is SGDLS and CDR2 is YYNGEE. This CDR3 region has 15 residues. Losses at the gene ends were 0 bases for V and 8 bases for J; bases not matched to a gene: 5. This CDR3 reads CASSVGLAGVYEQFF. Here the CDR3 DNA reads TGTGCCAGCAGCGTAGGTCTAGCGGGAGTTTATGAGCAGTTCTTC.

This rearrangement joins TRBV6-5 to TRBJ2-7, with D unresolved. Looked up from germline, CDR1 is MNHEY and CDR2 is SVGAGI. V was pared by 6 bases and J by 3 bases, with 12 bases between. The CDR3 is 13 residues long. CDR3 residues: CASSPKPLYEQYF. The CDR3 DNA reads TGTGCCAGCAGCCCCAAGCCCCTCTACGAGCAGTACTTC.

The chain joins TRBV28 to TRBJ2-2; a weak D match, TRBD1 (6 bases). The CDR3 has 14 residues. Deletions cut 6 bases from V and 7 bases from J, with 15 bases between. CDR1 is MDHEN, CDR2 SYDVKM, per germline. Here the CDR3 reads CASSPRGRFGELFF. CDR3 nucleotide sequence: TGTGCCAGCAGCCCCAGGGGCCGGTTCGGGGAGCTGTTTTTT.

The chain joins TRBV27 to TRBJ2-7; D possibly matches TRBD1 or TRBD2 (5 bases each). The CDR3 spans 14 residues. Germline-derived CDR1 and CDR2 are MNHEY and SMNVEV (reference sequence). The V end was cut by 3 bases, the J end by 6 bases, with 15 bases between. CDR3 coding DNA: TGTGCCAGCAGTTTGACAGAGCTGGCGGGCGAGCAGTACTTC. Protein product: CASSLTELAGEQYF.

The CDR3 bases are TGCGCCAGCACGACCCTAGCAACAGATACGCAGTATTTT. It encodes CASTTLATDTQYF. V is TRBV5-1 and J is TRBJ2-3, with D possibly being TRBD2 (5 bases). This CDR3 has 13 residues. In germline, CDR1 is SGHRS, CDR2 YFSETQ. V was trimmed by 6 bases and J by 3 bases, leaving 11 bases between them.

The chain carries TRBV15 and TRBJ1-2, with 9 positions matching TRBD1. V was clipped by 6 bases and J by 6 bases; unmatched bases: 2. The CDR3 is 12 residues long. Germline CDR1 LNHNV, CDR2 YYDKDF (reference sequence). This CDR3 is CATSRDRDGYTF. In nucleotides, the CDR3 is TGTGCCACCAGTAGGGACAGGGATGGCTACACCTTC. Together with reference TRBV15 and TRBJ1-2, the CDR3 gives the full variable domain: DAMVIQNPRYQVTQFGKPVTLSCSQTLNHNVMYWYQQKSSQAPKLLFHYYDKDFNNEADTPDNFQSRRPNTSFCFLDIRSPGLGDTAMYLCATSRDRDGYTFGSGTRLTVV.

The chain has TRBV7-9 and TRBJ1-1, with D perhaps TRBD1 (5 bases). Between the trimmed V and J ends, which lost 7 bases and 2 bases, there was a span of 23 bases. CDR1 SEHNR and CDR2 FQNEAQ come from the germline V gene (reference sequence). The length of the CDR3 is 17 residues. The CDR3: CASTLDTVEPFNTEAFF. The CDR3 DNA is TGTGCCAGCACCCTGGACACGGTGGAACCTTTCAACACTGAAGCTTTCTTT.

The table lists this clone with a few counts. The DNA for the CDR3 is TGCGCCAGCAGCTTGGGAGTTGGTGATTCACCCCTCCACTTT. This codes for CASSLGVGDSPLHF. The chain uses TRBV5-1 and TRBJ1-6; D ambiguous. The CDR3 spans 14 residues. The V gene lost 0 bases and the J gene lost 8 bases, with 9 bases spanning the gap. CDR1 and CDR2 (germline): SGHRS, YFSETQ.

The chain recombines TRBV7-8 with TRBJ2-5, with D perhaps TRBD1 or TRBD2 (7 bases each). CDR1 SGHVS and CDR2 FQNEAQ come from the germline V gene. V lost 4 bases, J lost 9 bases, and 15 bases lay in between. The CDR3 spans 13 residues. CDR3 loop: CASSSRGGMSQYF. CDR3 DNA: TGTGCCAGCAGCTCCAGGGGGGGGATGTCCCAGTACTTC.

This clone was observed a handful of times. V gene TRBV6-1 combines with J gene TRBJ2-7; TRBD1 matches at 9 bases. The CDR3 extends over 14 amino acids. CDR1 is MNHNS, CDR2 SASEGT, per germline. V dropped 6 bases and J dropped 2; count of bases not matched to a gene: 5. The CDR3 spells CASRETGGTYEQYF. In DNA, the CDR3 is TGTGCCAGCAGGGAGACAGGGGGAACCTACGAGCAGTACTTC.